The 8 T cell receptor beta chains in this list originate from one sample, sequenced in a study of blood T cell repertoires in COVID-19. Measured with immunoSEQ multiplex PCR; TCRdb has only the in-frame clones, and not every one. The table lists 40,000 to 55,000 clones, around nine tenths of them singletons. The specimen was peripheral blood. The receptors here all came from a man over 45 with COVID-19, enrolled during active disease.

This clone was detected once. The chain recombines TRBV5-8 with TRBJ2-3; a possible D gene is TRBD2 (6 bases). This CDR3 contains 16 residues. In germline, CDR1 is SGHTS, CDR2 YDEGEE. Trimming removed 3 bases from V and 1 base from J, with 15 bases in between. CDR3: CASSWGVESRTDTQYF. Written as DNA, the CDR3 is TGTGCCAGCAGCTGGGGGGTGGAGAGCCGCACAGATACGCAGTATTTT.

The chain has TRBV19 and TRBJ1-1; a possible D gene is TRBD1 (6 bases). This CDR3 region has 14 residues. Germline V lookup: CDR1 LNHDA, CDR2 SQIVND (reference sequence). V gave up 5 bases and J gave up 1 base, with 11 bases separating them. The CDR3 DNA is TGTGCCAGTAGTCCCGACAGGAAGAACACTGAAGCTTTCTTT. Amino acids: CASSPDRKNTEAFF.

V is TRBV7-9 and J is TRBJ1-2, with D tentatively TRBD1 (5 bases). This CDR3 comprises 18 residues. V lost 2 bases to trimming and J lost 1 base, with 20 bases between them. Per the germline V gene, CDR1 is SEHNR and CDR2 is FQNEAQ (reference sequence). The CDR3 coding sequence is TGTGCCAGCAGCTTAAGACAGATAAACGATCTGGGTAACTATGGCTACACCTTC. It is translated as CASSLRQINDLGNYGYTF.

This chain links TRBV6-4 with TRBJ1-6; no reliable D call. The V gene lost 4 bases and the J gene lost 10 bases, with 17 bases spanning the gap. CDR1 MRHNA and CDR2 SNTAGT come from the germline V gene. CDR3 length: 15 amino acids. The CDR3 here is CASSVSGGSGSPLHF. For the CDR3, the DNA is TGTGCCAGCAGTGTGAGTGGAGGGTCAGGATCACCCCTCCACTTT.

The J gene is TRBJ2-3, the V gene TRBV5-1; 8 bases fit TRBD2. CDR1 is SGHRS, CDR2 YFSETQ, per germline. V gave up 4 bases and J gave up 6 bases; unmatched junction bases: 13. The CDR3 runs 16 residues. The CDR3 loop reads CASSQMRSGSMDTQYF. CDR3 nucleotides: TGCGCCAGCAGCCAAATGCGAAGCGGGAGTATGGATACGCAGTATTTT.

The chain couples TRBV18 to TRBJ1-2; possible D gene TRBD1, 6 bases. With 0 bases removed from V and 3 bases from J, the gap between germline ends came to 11 bases. Germline CDR1 and CDR2: KGHSH and LQKENI. The CDR3 is made up of 15 amino acids. In DNA form, the CDR3 reads TGTGCCAGCTCACCACCATCAGGGGTGGACTATGGCTACACCTTC. Residues: CASSPPSGVDYGYTF. The variable domain in full, completed from reference TRBV18 and TRBJ1-2, reads NAGVMQNPRHLVRRRGQEARLRCSPMKGHSHVYWYRQLPEEGLKFMVYLQKENIIDESGMPKERFSAEFPKEGPSILRIQQVVRGDSAAYFCASSPPSGVDYGYTFGSGTRLTVV.

The V gene is TRBV4-1, the J gene TRBJ2-7; D uncertain. Germline V CDR1 and CDR2: MGHRA, YSYEKL. The CDR3 contains 13 residues. The V end lost 1 base, the J end lost 3 bases, and 7 bases lay between the germline ends. CDR3 DNA sequence: TGCGCCAGCAGCCAAGTCGAGTACTACGAGCAGTACTTC. It encodes CASSQVEYYEQYF.

This sequence joins TRBV6-5 and TRBJ1-2; no definite D call. This CDR3 has 15 residues. V lost 0 bases and J lost 7, with 15 bases in between. The germline V gene encodes CDR1 MNHEY and CDR2 SVGAGI. CDR3 loop: CASSYSLVINSGYTF. The CDR3 coding sequence is TGTGCCAGCAGTTACTCGTTAGTAATCAATAGTGGCTACACCTTC.